The 9 T cell receptor beta chains in this list originate from one sample, sequenced in a study of blood T cells in healthy people across ages. Then a second PCR, running roughly 7 to 11 cycles, was carried out with a sample-barcoded 5' primer and a J-beta primer mix. TCRdb fed the 5' RACE reads into MiXCR, producing one record per CDR3 protein. The repertoire consists of 710,000 or so distinct CDR3 sequences, with about 30% occurring once and the leading ten covering 15%. Sequenced input: blood. Receptors were obtained from a woman aged 80 or older in good health.

This clonotype was detected ten times or more. V is TRBV25-1 and J is TRBJ2-2, with D hard to call. There are 11 residues in the CDR3. Between the trimmed V and J ends, which lost 4 bases and 4 bases, there was a span of 1 base. CDR1 and CDR2 from the germline V gene are MGHDK and SYGVNS. This chain's CDR3 is CASSATGELFF. DNA for the CDR3: TGTGCCAGCAGTGCCACCGGGGAGCTGTTTTTT. The full variable domain, with the rest looked up from reference TRBV25-1 and TRBJ2-2, is EADIYQTPRYLVIGTGKKITLECSQTMGHDKMYWYQQDPGMELHLIHYSYGVNSTEKGDLSSESTVSRIRTEHFPLTLESARPSHTSQYLCASSATGELFFGEGSRLTVL.

Concerning this clonotype: A clone one base away is much larger, so this may be a read error. This chain links TRBV3-1 with TRBJ2-5; D is unclear. The V end was cut by 0 bases, the J end by 5 bases, with 13 bases between. The CDR3 has 15 residues. CDR1 LGHDT and CDR2 YNNKEL come from the germline V gene (reference sequence). Written as DNA, the CDR3 is TGTGCCAGCAGCCAAGAGCTCCTAGGAGAGGAGACCCAGTACTTC. Encoded protein: CASSQELLGEETQYF.

This clonotype has a handful of counts. V and J are TRBV9 and TRBJ2-3; the match to TRBD1 covers 7 bases. This CDR3 is built from 15 residues. Losses at the gene ends were 1 base for V and 1 base for J; bases not matched to a gene: 3. Germline CDR1 SGDLS, CDR2 YYNGEE. CDR3 coding DNA: TGTGCCAGCAGCGTAACAGGGGCCGGCACAGATACGCAGTATTTT. Translating gives CASSVTGAGTDTQYF.

This clonotype was counted a few times. The chain combines TRBV6-1 with TRBJ1-5, with a weak D call TRBD1 (6 bases). The CDR3 totals 14 residues. CDR1 and CDR2 from the germline V gene are MNHNS and SASEGT. The germline V and J ends were trimmed by 8 bases and 0 bases, with 11 bases remaining between them. CDR3 in DNA: TGTGCCAGCCAACAGGGCCATAGCAATCAGCCCCAGCATTTT. Its translation: CASQQGHSNQPQHF.

To note about this clonotype: Just one base apart from a much larger clone, this may be a read error. The chain joins TRBV5-1 to TRBJ1-2; TRBD1 is a possible D gene (6 bases). The CDR3 contains 15 residues. The V gene lost 4 bases and the J gene lost 6 bases, with 19 bases spanning the gap. The V gene's germline CDR1 is SGHRS and CDR2 YFSETQ. As DNA, the CDR3 is TGCGCCAGCAGCCGTGACAGGCGCTTTAGTGATGGCTACACCTTC. The encoded protein is CASSRDRRFSDGYTF.

The chain carries TRBV6-5 and TRBJ2-1; tentative D call: TRBD1 (6 bases). Germline V gives CDR1 MNHEY, CDR2 SVGAGI. With 6 bases removed from V and 2 bases from J, the gap between germline ends came to 14 bases. The CDR3 has 15 amino acids. The CDR3 coding sequence is TGTGCCAGCAGGATCAGGGGTAATGCCTACAATGAGCAGTTCTTC. Protein sequence: CASRIRGNAYNEQFF.

Note on this clonotype: This could be a read error, since a much larger clone is one nucleotide away. This rearrangement joins TRBV30 to TRBJ2-1; possibly TRBD2 for D (5 bases). CDR1 is GTSNPN and CDR2 is SVGIG in the germline V gene (reference sequence). The CDR3 is made up of 11 amino acids. The CDR3 nucleotides are TGTGCCCGGAGTGCAGGAGGTGAGCAGTTCTTC. Translated, it gives CARSAGGEQFF.

At least ten counts were recorded for this clonotype. The chain is built from TRBV24-1 and TRBJ2-7; tentatively, D is TRBD1 or TRBD2 (6 bases each). Germline V gives CDR1 KGHDR, CDR2 SFDVKD. The CDR3 totals 16 residues. V lost 5 bases and J lost 6, with 22 bases in between. The CDR3 spells CATSVRGHLKGCEQYF. In nucleotides, the CDR3 is TGTGCCACCAGTGTGCGGGGACACCTAAAAGGGTGCGAGCAGTACTTC.

This clonotype was observed many times. The chain joins TRBV12-3 or TRBV12-4 to TRBJ2-2, with 10 nucleotides matching TRBD1. There are 14 residues in the CDR3. V trimming: 5 bases; J trimming: 5 bases; junction bases outside the gene matches: 2. The CDR3: CASSRQGATGELFF. The CDR3, as DNA: TGTGCCAGCAGTCGACAGGGGGCGACCGGGGAGCTGTTTTTT.